Listed here is a single T cell receptor (beta chain). Its target is not known. This could be a read error, since a much larger clone is one nucleotide away. The identical CDR3 is also encoded by other nucleotide sequences in the sample. Naive CD8 cells were CD45RO-negative, positively selected for CCR7, excluding terminally differentiated effector memory CD45RA+ cells. This sample was taken from a study of shared clonotypes between healthy human individuals. Original analysis: ImmunoSEQ junction-only sequences lacked quality scores, so their filtering differed. Profiled with immunoSEQ multiplex PCR; TCRdb holds only in-frame clones, not every one. That table supplies the V and J calls and clone size; D and trimming were determined from the DNA. Of about 2 million clones listed, about 95% were seen once; the top ten hold more than 0.95%. Study-wide results and limits: Sharing across several donors was seen in 4% to 5% of naive CD4 clonotypes. The study found lower generation probabilities in non-shared clonotypes than in those shared by all four donors.

The clonotype was recovered from a man between 18 and 35 years old in good health. The material sequenced was naive CD8+ T cells sorted from blood.

This CDR3 is CASRDYEQYF. In nucleotides, the CDR3 is TGTGCCAGCAGAGACTACGAGCAGTACTTC. The gene calls are TRBV28 and TRBJ2-7; D remains unclear. The germline V gene has CDR1 MDHEN and CDR2 SYDVKM. Trimming cost V 6 bases and J 3 bases, with 3 bases left between them. This CDR3 spans 10 amino acids.